This T cell receptor (beta chain) was observed in a study of PD-L1 blockade in urothelial cancer. The time point was: pretreatment peripheral blood. The data were produced by immunoSEQ multiplex PCR, yet TCRdb's version contains in-frame clones alone and is incomplete. Of some 66,000 clones listed, 75% to 90% were seen once; the top ten hold just under 15%. V shed 1 base and J 4 bases; nucleotides not matched to a gene: 5. There are 15 residues in the CDR3. Germline CDR1 reads SQVTM; CDR2 reads ANQGSEA. This chain uses TRBV29-1 with TRBJ2-1; TRBD2 matches 9 bases. The sequencing here drew on PBMCs, taken around atezolizumab (anti-PD-L1) treatment. The source is a man in his 60s with urothelial cancer. The DNA of the CDR3 is TGCAGCGTTGAAGGAGGCCTAGCGGGGTACAATGAGCAGTTCTTC. Its translation: CSVEGGLAGYNEQFF.